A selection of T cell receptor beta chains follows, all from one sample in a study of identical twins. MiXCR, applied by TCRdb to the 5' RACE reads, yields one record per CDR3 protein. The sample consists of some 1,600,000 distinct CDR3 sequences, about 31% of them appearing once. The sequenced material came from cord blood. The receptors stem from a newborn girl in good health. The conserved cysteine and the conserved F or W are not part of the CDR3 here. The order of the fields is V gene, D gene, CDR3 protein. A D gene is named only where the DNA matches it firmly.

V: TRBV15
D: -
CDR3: ATSREFHWF

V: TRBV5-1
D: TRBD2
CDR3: ASSLDGTSGGVTDTQY

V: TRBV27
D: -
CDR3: ASGHYEQY

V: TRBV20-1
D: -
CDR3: SARAPRDQPQH

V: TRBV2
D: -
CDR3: ASSEALREGSGYT

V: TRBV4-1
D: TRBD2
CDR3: ASSQEIRTRFGETQY

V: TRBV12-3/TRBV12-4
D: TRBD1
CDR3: ASSPGQVDNEKLF

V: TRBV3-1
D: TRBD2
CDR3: ASSQAGPSGGLSTDTQY

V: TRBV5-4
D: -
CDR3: ASSLFTGADTGELF

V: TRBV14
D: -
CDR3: ASSRTIYSYNEQF

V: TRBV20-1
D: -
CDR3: SARDPDGPGKLF

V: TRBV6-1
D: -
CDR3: ASSGQVWYQPQH

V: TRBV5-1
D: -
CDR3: ASSSGTSVNNEQF

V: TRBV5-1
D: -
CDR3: ASSSPDGTDSAKNIQY

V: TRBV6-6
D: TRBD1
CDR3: ASGTGEAKNIQY

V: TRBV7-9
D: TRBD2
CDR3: ASSALAGGPSMSNEQF

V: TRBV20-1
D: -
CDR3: SARSRDTQY

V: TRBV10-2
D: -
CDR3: ASSDHSYNEQF

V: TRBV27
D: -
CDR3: ASSITRAPYNSPLH

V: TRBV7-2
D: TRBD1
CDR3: ASSLEQGALSQPQH

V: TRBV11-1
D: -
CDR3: ASSLTGGETEAF

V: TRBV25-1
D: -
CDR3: ASSESGADTQY

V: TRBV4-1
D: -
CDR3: ASSQVYSPLH

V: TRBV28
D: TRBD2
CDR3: AHSAGGPSPSHEQY

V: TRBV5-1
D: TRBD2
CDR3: ASASGGARGNEQF

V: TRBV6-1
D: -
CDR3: ASSKLYNEQY

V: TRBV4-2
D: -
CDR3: ASRDRSSTDTQY

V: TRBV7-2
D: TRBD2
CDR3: ASSPWSGGMYNEQF

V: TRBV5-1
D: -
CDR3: ASSLYSRVGYT

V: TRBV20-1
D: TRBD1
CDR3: SARYRGPYEQY

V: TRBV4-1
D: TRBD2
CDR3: ASSQDARAGGMADTQY

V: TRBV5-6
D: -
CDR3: ASSSGDTSSYNSPLH

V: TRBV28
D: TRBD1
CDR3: ASRGTGTSTDTQY

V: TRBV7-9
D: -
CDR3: ASSLAGEFRETQY

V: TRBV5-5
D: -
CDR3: ASGWGSSYNEQF

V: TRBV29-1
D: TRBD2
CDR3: SVAGGEDEQF

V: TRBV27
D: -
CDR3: ASRRNPRVSYNSPLH

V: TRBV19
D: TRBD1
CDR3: ASSLYGQAAADTQY

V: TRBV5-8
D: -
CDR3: ASSLMGMDTQY

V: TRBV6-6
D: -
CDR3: ASSYSRVREQF

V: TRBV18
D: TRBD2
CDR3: ASSTRLAGMFSYNEQF

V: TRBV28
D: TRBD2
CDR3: ASNQYGGYNGQF